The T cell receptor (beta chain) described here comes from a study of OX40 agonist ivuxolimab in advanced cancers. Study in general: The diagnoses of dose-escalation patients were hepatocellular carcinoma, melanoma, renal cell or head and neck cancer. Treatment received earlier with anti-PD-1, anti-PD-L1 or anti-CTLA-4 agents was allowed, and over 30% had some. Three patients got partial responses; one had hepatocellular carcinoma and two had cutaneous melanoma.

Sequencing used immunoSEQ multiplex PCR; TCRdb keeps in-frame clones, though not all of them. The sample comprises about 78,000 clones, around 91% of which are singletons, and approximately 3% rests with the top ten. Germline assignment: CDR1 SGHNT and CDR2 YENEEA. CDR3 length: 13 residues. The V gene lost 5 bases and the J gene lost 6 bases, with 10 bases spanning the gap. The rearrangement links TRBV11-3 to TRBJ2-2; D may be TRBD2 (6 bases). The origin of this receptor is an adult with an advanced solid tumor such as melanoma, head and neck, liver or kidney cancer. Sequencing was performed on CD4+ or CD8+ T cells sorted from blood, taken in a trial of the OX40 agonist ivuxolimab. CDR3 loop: CASSESGAGELFF. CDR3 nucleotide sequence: TGTGCCAGCAGCGAATCGGGAGCCGGGGAGCTGTTTTTT.